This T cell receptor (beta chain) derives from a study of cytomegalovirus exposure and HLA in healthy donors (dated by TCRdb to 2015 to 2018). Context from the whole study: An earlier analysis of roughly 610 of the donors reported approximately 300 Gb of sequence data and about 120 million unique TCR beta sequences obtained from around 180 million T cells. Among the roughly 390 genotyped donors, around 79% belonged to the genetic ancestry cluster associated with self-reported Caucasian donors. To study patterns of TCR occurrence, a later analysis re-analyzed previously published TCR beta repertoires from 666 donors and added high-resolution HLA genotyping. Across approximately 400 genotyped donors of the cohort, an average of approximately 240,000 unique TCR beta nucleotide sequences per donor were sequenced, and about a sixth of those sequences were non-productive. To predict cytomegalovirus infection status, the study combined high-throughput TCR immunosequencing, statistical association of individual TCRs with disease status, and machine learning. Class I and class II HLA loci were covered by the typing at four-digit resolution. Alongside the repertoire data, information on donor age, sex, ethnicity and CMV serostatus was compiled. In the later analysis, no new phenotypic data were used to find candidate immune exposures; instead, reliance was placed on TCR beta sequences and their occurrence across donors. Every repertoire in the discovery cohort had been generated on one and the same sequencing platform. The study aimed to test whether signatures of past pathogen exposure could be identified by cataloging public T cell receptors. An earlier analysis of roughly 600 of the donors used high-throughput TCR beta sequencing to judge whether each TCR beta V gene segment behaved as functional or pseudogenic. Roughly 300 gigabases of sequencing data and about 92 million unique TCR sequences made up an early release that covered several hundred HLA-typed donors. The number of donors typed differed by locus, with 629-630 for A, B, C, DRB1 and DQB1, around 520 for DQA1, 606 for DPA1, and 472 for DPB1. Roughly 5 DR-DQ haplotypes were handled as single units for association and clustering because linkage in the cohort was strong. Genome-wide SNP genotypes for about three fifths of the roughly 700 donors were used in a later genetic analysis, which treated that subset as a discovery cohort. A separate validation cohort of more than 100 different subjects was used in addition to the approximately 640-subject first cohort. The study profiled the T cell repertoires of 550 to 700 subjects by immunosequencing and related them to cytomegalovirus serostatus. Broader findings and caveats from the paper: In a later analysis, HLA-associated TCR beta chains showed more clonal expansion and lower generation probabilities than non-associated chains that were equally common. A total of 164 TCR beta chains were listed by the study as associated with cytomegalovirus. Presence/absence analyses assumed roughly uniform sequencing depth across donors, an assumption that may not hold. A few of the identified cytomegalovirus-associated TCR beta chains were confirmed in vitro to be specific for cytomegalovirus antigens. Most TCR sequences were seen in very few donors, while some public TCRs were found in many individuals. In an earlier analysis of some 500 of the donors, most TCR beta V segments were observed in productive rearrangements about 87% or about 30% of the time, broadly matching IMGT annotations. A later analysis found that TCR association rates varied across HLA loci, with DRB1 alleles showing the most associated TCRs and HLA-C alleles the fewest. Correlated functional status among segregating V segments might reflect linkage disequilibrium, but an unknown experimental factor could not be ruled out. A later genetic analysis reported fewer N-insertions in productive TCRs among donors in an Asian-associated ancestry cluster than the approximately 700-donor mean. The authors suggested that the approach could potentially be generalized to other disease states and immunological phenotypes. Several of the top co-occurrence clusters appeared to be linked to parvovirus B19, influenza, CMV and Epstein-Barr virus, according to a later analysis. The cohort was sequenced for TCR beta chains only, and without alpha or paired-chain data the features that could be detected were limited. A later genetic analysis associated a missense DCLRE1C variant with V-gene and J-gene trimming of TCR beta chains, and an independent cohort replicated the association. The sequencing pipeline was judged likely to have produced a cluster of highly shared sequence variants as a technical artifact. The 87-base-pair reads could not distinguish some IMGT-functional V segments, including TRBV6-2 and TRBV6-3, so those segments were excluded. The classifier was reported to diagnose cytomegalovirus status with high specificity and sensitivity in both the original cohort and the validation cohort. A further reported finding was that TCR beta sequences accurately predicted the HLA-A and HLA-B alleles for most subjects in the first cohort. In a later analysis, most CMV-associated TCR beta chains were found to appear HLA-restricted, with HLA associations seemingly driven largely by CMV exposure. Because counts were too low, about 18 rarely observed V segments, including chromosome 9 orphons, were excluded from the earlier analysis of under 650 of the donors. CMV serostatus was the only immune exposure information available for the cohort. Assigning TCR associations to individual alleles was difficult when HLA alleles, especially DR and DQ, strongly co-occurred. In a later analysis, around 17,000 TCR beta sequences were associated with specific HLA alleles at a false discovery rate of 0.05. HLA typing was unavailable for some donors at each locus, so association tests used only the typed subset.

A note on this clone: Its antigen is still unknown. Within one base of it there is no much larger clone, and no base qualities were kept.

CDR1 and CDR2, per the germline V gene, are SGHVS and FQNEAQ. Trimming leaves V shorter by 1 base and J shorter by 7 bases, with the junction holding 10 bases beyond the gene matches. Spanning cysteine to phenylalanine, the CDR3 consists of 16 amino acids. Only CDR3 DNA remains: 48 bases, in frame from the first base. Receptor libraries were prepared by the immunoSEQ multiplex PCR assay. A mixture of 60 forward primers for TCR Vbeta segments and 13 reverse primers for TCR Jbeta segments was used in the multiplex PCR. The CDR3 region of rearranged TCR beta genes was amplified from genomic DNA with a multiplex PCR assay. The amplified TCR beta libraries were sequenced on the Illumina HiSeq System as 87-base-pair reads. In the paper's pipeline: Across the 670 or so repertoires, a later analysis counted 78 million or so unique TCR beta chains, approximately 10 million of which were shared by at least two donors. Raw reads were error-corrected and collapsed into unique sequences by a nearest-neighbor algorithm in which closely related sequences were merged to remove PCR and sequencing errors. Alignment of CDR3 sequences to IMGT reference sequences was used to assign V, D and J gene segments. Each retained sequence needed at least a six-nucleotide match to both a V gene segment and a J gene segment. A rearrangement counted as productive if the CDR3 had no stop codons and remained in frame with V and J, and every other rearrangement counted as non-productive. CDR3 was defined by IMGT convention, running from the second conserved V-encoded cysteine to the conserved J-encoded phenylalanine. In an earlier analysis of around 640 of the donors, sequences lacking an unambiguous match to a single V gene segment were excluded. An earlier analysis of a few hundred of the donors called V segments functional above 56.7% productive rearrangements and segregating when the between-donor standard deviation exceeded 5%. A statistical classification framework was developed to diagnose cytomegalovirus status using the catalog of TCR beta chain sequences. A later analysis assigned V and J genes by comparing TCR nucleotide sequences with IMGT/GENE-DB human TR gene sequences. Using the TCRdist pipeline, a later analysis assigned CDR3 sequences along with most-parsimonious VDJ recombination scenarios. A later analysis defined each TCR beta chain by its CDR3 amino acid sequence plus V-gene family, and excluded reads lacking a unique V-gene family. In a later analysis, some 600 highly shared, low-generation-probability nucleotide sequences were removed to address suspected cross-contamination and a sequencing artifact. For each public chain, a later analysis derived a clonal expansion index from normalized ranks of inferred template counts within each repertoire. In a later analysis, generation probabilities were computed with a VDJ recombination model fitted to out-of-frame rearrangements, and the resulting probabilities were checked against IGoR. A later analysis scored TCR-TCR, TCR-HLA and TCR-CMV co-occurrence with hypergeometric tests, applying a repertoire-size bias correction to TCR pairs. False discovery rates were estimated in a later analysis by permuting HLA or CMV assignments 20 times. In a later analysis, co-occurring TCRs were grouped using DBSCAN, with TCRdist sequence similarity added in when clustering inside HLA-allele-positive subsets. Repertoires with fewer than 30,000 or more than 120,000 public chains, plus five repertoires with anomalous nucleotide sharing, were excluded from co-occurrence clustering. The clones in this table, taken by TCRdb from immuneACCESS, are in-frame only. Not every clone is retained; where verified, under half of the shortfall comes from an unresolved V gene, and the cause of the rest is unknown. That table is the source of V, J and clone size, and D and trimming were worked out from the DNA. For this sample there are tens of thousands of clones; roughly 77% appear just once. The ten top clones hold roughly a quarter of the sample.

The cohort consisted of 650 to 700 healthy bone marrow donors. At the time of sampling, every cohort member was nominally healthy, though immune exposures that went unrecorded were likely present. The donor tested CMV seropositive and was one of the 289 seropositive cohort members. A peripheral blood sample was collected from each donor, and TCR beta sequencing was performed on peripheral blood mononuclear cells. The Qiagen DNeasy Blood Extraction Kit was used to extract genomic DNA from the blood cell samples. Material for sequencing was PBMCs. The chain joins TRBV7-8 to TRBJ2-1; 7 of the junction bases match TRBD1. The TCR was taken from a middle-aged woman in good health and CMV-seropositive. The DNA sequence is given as TGTGCCAGCAGCTTAGGCCCAGGGGGAGTGGTGAATGAGCAGTTCTTC. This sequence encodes CASSLGPGGVVNEQFF.